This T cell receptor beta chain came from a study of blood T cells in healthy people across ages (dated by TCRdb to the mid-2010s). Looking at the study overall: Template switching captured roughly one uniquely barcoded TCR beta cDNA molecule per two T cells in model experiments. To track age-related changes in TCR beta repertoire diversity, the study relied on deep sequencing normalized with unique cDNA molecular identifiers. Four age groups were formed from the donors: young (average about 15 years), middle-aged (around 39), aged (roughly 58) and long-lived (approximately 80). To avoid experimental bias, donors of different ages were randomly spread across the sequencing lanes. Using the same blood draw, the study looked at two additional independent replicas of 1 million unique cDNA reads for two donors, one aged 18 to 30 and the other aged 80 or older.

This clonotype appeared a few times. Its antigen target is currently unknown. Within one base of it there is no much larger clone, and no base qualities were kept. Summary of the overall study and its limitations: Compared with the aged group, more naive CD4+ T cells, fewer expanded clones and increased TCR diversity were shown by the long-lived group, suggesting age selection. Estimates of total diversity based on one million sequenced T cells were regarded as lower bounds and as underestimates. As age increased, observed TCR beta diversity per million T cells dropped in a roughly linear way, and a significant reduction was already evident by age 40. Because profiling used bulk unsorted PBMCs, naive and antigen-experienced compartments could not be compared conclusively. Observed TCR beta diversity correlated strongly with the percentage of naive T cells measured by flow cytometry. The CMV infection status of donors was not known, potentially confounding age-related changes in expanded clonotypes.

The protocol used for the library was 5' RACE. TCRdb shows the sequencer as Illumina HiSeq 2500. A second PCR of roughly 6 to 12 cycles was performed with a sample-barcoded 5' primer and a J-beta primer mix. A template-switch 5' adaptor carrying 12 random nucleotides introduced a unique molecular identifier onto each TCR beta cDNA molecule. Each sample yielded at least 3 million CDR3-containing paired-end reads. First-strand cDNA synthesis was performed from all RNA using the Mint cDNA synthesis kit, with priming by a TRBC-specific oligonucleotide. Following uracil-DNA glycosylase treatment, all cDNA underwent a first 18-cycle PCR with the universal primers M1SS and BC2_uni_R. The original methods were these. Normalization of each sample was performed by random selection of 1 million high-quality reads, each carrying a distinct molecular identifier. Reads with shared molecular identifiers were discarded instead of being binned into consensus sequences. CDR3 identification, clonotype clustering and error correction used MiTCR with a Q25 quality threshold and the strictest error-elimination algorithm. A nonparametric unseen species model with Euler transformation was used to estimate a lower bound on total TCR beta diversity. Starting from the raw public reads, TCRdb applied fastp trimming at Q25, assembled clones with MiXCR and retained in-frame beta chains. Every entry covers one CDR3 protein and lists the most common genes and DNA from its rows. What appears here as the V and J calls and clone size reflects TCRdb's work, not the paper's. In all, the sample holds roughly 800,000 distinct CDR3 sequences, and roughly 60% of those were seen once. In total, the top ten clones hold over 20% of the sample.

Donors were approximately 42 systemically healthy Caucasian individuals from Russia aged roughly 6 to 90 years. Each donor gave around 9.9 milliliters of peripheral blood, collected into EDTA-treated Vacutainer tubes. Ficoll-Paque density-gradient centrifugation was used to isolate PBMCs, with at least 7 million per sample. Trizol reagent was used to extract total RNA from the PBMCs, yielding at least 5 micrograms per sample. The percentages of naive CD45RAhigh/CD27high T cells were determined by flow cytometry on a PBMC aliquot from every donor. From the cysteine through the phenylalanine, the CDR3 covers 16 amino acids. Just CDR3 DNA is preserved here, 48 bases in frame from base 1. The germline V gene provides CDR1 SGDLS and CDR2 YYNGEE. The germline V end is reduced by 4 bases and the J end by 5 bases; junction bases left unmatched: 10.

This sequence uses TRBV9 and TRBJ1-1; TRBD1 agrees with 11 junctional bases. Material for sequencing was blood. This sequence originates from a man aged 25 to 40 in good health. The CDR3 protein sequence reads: CASSNSRTGGLTEAFF. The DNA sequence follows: TGTGCCAGCAGCAATAGCCGGACAGGGGGCTTGACTGAAGCTTTCTTT.